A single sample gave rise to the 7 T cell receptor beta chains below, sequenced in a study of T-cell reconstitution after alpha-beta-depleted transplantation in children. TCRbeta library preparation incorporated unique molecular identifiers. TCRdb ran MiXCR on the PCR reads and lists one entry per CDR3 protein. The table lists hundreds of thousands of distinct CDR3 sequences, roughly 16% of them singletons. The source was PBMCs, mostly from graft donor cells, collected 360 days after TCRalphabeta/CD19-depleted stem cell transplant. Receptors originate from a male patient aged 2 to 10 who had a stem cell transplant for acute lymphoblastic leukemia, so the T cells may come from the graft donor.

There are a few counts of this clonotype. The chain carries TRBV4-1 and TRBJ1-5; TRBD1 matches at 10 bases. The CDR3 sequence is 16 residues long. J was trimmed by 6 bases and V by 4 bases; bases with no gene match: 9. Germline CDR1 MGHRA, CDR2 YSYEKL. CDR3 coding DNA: TGCGCCAGCAGCCTATCAGGGACAGGGGATGGTCAGCCCCAGCATTTT. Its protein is CASSLSGTGDGQPQHF.

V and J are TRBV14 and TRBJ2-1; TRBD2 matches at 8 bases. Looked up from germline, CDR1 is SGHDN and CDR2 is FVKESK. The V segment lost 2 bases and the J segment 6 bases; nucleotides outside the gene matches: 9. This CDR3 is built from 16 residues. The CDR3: CASSQRTGGPGNEQFF. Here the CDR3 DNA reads TGTGCCAGCAGCCAACGTACGGGAGGGCCCGGCAATGAGCAGTTCTTC.

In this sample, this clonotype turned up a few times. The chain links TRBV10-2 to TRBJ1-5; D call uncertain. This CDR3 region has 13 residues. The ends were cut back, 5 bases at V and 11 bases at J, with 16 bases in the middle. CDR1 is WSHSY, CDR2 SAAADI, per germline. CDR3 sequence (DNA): TGCGCCAGCAGTCCTTATAATCAGCGGACCCAGCATTTT. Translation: CASSPYNQRTQHF.

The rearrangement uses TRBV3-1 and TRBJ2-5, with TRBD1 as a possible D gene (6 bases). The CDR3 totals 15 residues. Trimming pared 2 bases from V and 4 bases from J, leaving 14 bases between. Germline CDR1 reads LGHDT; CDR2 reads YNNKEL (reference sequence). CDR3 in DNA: TGTGCCAGCAGCCAATTCCACCGGACAGTAGAGACCCAGTACTTC. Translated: CASSQFHRTVETQYF.

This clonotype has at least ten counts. The CDR3 DNA follows: TGTGCCAGCAGTTTAAGTGCGGGGATAGGCAATGAGCAGTTCTTC. It encodes CASSLSAGIGNEQFF. V and J are TRBV12-3 or TRBV12-4 and TRBJ2-1; tentative D call: TRBD2 (6 bases). The CDR3 consists of 15 residues. Deletions cut 2 bases from V and 6 bases from J, with 14 bases between.

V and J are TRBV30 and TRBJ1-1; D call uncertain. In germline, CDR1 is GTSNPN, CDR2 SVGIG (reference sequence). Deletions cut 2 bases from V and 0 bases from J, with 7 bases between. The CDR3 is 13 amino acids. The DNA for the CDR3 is TGTGCCTGGAGTTCGGGAATGAACACTGAAGCTTTCTTT. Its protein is CAWSSGMNTEAFF.

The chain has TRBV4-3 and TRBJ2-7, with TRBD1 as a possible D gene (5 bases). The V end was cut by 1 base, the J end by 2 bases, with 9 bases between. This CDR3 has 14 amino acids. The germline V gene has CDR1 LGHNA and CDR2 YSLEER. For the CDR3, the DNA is TGCGCCAGCAGCCAAGCTGTCAGGGCCTACGAGCAGTACTTC. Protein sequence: CASSQAVRAYEQYF.